This passage covers 10 T cell receptor beta chains from one sample sequenced in a study of T cell responses to AZD1222 COVID-19 vaccine. Profiled with immunoSEQ multiplex PCR; TCRdb holds only in-frame clones, not every one. The sample has 90,000 to 150,000 clones; around 90% are singletons. The input for sequencing was peripheral blood, taken 28 days after the second AZD1222 dose. These receptors came from an adult who received the AZD1222 COVID-19 vaccine.

This clone has only a few counts. CDR3 sequence (DNA): TGTGCCAGCAGTGTCTACGGGGGGGCCCGCCAAGAGACCCAGTACTTC. Translated, it gives CASSVYGGARQETQYF. This chain links TRBV6-4 with TRBJ2-5, with 8 bases identical to TRBD2. Germline assignment: CDR1 MRHNA and CDR2 SNTAGT. This CDR3 is built from 16 residues. With V trimmed by 4 bases and J by 1 base, 8 bases remained unmatched.

The J gene is TRBJ1-2, the V gene TRBV30; D gene unclear. The CDR3 spans 13 residues. Trimming stripped 5 bases from V and 4 bases from J, with 14 bases between. Per germline, CDR1 GTSNPN and CDR2 SVGIG (reference sequence). The CDR3 DNA follows: TGTGCCTGGGACCAACCGGGATCCTATGGCTACACCTTC. Amino acids: CAWDQPGSYGYTF.

This clone is a singleton in its sample. The V gene is TRBV18, the J gene TRBJ2-1, with 7 bases identical to TRBD1. The CDR3 extends over 16 amino acids. V shed 3 bases, J shed 0 bases, and the junction held 5 bases outside the gene matches. Per the germline V gene, CDR1 is KGHSH and CDR2 is LQKENI. The CDR3, as DNA: TGTGCCAGCTCACCGCTGACAGGGAGCTCCTACAATGAGCAGTTCTTC. Its protein is CASSPLTGSSYNEQFF.

This chain joins TRBV24-1 and TRBJ1-2; a possible D gene is TRBD1 (6 bases). In germline, CDR1 is KGHDR, CDR2 SFDVKD. The V end was cut by 9 bases, the J end by 8 bases, with 15 bases between. The CDR3 is 12 residues long. The CDR3 DNA is TGTGCCACCTCCGACAGGCTTGGAGGCTACACCTTC. Encoded protein: CATSDRLGGYTF.

This rearrangement joins TRBV10-3 to TRBJ1-5; 7 bases are a match to TRBD1. Germline loops: CDR1 ENHRY, CDR2 SYGVKD. J was trimmed by 1 base and V by 10 bases; bases with no gene match: 7. The CDR3 loop spans 14 amino acids. The CDR3 region is CATDRDDSNQPQHF. For the CDR3, the DNA is TGTGCCACCGACAGGGACGACAGCAATCAGCCCCAGCATTTT.

This clone has only one observation. This chain links TRBV7-2 with TRBJ2-1; 10 bases map to TRBD2. V lost 5 bases to trimming and J lost 9 bases; unmatched junction nucleotides: 7. CDR1 is SGHTA, CDR2 FQGNSA, per germline. The CDR3 is 14 amino acids. CDR3 bases: TGTGCCAGCAGCCATGAGCGGGGGGGGAGTGAGCAGTTCTTC. Its translation: CASSHERGGSEQFF.

V and J are TRBV7-3 and TRBJ2-1, with TRBD1 matching over 7 bases. The CDR3 contains 16 residues. CDR1 is SGHTA and CDR2 is FQGTGA in the germline V gene. V dropped 5 bases and J dropped 6; count of bases not matched to a gene: 13. The CDR3 reads CASSGGTGALGNEQFF. Written as DNA, the CDR3 is TGTGCCAGCAGCGGCGGTACAGGGGCCCTTGGCAATGAGCAGTTCTTC.

The rearrangement uses TRBV2 and TRBJ2-7; possibly TRBD2 for D (5 bases). The germline V gene encodes CDR1 SNHLY and CDR2 FYNNEI. Trimming pared 8 bases from V and 7 bases from J, leaving 21 bases between. The CDR3 length is 14 residues. Here the CDR3 DNA reads TGTGCCAGCTCACGACTGGCGGGTTTTGGTGAGCAGTACTTC. Translating gives CASSRLAGFGEQYF.

The chain uses TRBV18 and TRBJ1-3; a possible D gene is TRBD1 (6 bases). The V end was cut by 1 base, the J end by 0 bases, with 10 bases between. The CDR3 length is 16 residues. CDR1 and CDR2 from the germline V gene are KGHSH and LQKENI. The CDR3 protein is CASSPQGDVSGNTIYF. In nucleotides, the CDR3 is TGTGCCAGCTCACCACAGGGGGATGTCTCTGGAAACACCATATATTTT.

V and J are TRBV7-8 and TRBJ2-1; TRBD2 agrees at 7 bases. Per the germline V gene, CDR1 is SGHVS and CDR2 is FQNEAQ. V dropped 1 base and J dropped 6; count of bases not matched to a gene: 3. The CDR3 loop spans 14 amino acids. The CDR3 DNA is TGTGCCAGCAGCTTAGTGGCGGGGGTCAATGAGCAGTTCTTC. It yields the protein CASSLVAGVNEQFF.